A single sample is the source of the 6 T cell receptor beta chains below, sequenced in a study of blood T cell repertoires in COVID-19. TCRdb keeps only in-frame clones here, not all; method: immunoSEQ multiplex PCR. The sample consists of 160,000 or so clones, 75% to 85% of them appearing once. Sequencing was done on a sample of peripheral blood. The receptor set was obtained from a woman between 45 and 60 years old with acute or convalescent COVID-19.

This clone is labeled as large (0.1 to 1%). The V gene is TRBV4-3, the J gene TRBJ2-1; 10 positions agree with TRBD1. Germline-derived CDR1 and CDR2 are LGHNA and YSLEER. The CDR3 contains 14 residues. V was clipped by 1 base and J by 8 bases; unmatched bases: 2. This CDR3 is CASSQGQGADEQFF. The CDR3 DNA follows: TGCGCCAGCAGCCAAGGACAGGGGGCAGATGAGCAGTTCTTC.

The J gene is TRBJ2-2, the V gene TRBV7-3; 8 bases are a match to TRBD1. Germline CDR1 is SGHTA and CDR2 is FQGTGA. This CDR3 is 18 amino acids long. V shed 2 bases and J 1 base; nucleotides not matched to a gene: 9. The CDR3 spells CASSLGLPGQGNTGELFF. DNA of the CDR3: TGTGCCAGCAGCTTAGGGCTTCCAGGACAGGGGAACACCGGGGAGCTGTTTTTT.

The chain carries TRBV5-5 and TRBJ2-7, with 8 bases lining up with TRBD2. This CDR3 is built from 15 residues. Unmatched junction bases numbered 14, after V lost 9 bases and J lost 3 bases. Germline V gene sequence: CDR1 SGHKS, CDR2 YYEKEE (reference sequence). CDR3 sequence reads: CAKVKSGSSHYEQYF. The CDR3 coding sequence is TGTGCCAAGGTCAAGAGCGGGAGTTCACACTACGAGCAGTACTTC.

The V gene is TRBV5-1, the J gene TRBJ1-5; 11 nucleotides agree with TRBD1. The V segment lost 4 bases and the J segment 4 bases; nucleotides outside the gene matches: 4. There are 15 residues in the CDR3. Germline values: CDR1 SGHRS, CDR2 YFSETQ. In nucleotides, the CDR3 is TGCGCCAGCAGCGAAGGGACAGGGGGGAATCAGCCCCAGCATTTT. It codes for CASSEGTGGNQPQHF.

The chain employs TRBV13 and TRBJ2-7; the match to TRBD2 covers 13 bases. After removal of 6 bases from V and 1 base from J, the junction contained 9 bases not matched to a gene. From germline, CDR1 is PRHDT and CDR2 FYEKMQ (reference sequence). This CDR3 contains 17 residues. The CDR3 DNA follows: TGTGCCAGCAGGGCCGGGACTAGCGGGATGGGTTCCTACGAGCAGTACTTC. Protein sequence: CASRAGTSGMGSYEQYF. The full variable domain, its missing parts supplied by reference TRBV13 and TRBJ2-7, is AAGVIQSPRHLIKEKRETATLKCYPIPRHDTVYWYQQGPGQDPQFLISFYEKMQSDKGSIPDRFSAQQFSDYHSELNMSSLELGDSALYFCASRAGTSGMGSYEQYFGPGTRLTVT.

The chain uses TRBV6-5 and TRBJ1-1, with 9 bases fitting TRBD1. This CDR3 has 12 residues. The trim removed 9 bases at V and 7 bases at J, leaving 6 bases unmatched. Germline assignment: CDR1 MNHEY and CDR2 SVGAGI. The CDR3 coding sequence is TGTGCCAGTCTACAGGGGGCGAGTGAAGCTTTCTTT. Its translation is CASLQGASEAFF.